These 4 T cell receptor beta chains were sequenced from one sample in a study. MiXCR, applied by TCRdb to the RT-PCR reads, yields one record per CDR3 protein. The sample lists more than 550,000 distinct CDR3 sequences, 12% to 15% seen once, with about 3.6% in the top ten. Sequencing input: memory CD4+ T cells from blood. The receptors come from a female donor in good health, serving as a healthy control.

Ten or more counts support this clonotype. The chain combines TRBV29-1 with TRBJ2-1; D is possibly TRBD1 (6 bases). Germline values: CDR1 SQVTM, CDR2 ANQGSEA. Trimming took 2 bases from V and 0 from J, leaving 14 bases between them. This CDR3 contains 16 residues. The CDR3 DNA follows: TGCAGCGTTGAATCTCCTACAGGGATCTCCTACAATGAGCAGTTCTTC. Translated, it gives CSVESPTGISYNEQFF.

In this sample, this clonotype turned up many times. The chain couples TRBV15 to TRBJ2-3; D is perhaps TRBD2 (6 bases). CDR3 length: 16 amino acids. V lost 5 bases to trimming and J lost 0 bases, with 15 bases between them. CDR1 LNHNV and CDR2 YYDKDF come from the germline V gene (reference sequence). The CDR3 loop reads CATSRRLEPSTDTQYF. CDR3 sequence (DNA): TGTGCCACCAGCCGCAGACTAGAGCCCAGCACAGATACGCAGTATTTT.

This clonotype was observed a handful of times. The chain links TRBV5-1 to TRBJ2-7; 7 bases line up with TRBD2. Germline V gene sequence: CDR1 SGHRS, CDR2 YFSETQ. The junction had 12 bases not matched to a gene; V was cut back by 7 bases and J by 5 bases. This CDR3 has 14 residues. In nucleotides, the CDR3 is TGCGCCAGCGCCGTTAGGGCGGGGGTGAACGAGCAGTACTTC. Its protein is CASAVRAGVNEQYF.

This clonotype was seen a handful of times. The chain combines TRBV12-3 or TRBV12-4 with TRBJ2-1, with D tentatively TRBD1 or TRBD2 (5 bases each). The V and J ends lost 6 bases and 6 bases respectively, with 15 bases between them. This CDR3 has 14 amino acids. This CDR3 is CASSRRGTLNEQFF. CDR3 nucleotide sequence: TGTGCCAGCAGCCGAAGAGGGACCCTCAATGAGCAGTTCTTC.